This TCR beta chain was retrieved from a study of cytomegalovirus exposure and HLA in healthy donors. Findings and caveats of the study: Solely CMV serostatus was available to characterize immune exposure.

Trimming left V 0 bases short and J 5 bases short, with 3 bases between. Germline V CDR1 and CDR2: SGHKS, YYEKEE (reference sequence). This CDR3 has 12 amino acids. Of note for this clone: What it binds is unknown.

60 Vbeta and 13 Jbeta primers were used in PCR. In the original processing: Unique TCR beta chains totaled about 73 million in a later count, with roughly 10 million of them shared. Some clones are missing from TCRdb's copy, which holds only in-frame ones; the method was immunoSEQ multiplex PCR. D and trimming were read from the DNA, whereas the V and J calls and clone size are those reported in that table. The data show about 120,000 clones, approximately 80% seen once. The sequencing input was PBMCs. The source is a man aged 25-45 years in good health and CMV-seronegative. The chain employs TRBV5-5 and TRBJ1-5, with D hard to call. The CDR3 DNA reads as TGTGCCAGCAGCTTGGCGGATCAGCCCCAGCATTTT. Amino acids: CASSLADQPQHF.